The 30 T cell receptor beta chains listed next were all sequenced from one sample in a study of blood T cell repertoires in COVID-19. Here immunoSEQ multiplex PCR was the method, and the copy in TCRdb shows in-frame clones only, minus some. The table lists 200,000 to 250,000 clones, 70% to 90% of them singletons. Sequenced sample: peripheral blood. The origin of the receptors is a man aged 40-49 years with acute or convalescent COVID-19.

This clone showed up just a few times. The chain employs TRBV18 and TRBJ1-1; 7 bases fit TRBD1. The CDR3 sequence is 15 residues long. V was clipped by 3 bases and J by 6 bases; unmatched bases: 10. CDR1 and CDR2 from the germline V gene are KGHSH and LQKENI. In nucleotides, the CDR3 is TGTGCCAGCTCACCTACAGGGGTCGAAGGCCCTGAAGCTTTCTTT. Its translation is CASSPTGVEGPEAFF.

V gene TRBV24-1 combines with J gene TRBJ1-5; TRBD1 might be the D (6 bases). The V end lost 2 bases, the J end lost 6 bases, and 10 bases lay between the germline ends. This CDR3 is built from 14 residues. CDR1 KGHDR and CDR2 SFDVKD come from the germline V gene. The DNA of the CDR3 is TGTGCCACCAGTGATTCGGACAGTGGTCAGCCCCAGCATTTT. Protein sequence: CATSDSDSGQPQHF.

CDR3 residues: CASRGLAGEMSDTQYF. Written as DNA, the CDR3 is TGTGCCAGCAGGGGACTAGCGGGGGAAATGTCAGATACGCAGTATTTT. The chain has TRBV11-2 and TRBJ2-3; the match to TRBD2 covers 14 bases. This CDR3 has 16 amino acids. Germline V CDR1 and CDR2: SGHAT, FQNNGV. V was pared by 6 bases and J by 4 bases, with 6 bases of the junction left unmatched.

The rearrangement joins TRBV7-9 to TRBJ1-1; possibly TRBD1 for D (5 bases). Per the germline V gene, CDR1 is SEHNR and CDR2 is FQNEAQ (reference sequence). Trimming left V 5 bases short and J 3 bases short, with 10 bases between. This CDR3 spans 13 amino acids. The DNA for the CDR3 is TGTGCCAGCAGCGGGCGGGGGTACACTGAAGCTTTCTTT. This gives the protein CASSGRGYTEAFF.

The chain joins TRBV5-1 to TRBJ1-1; D call uncertain. Trimming shortened V by 2 bases and J by 0 bases, and 8 bases separated the two germline ends. Germline V gene data show CDR1 as SGHRS and CDR2 as YFSETQ. The CDR3 contains 14 residues. CDR3 region: CASSFPGMNTEAFF. The CDR3, as DNA: TGCGCCAGCAGCTTTCCAGGCATGAACACTGAAGCTTTCTTT. Full variable domain (outside the CDR3, taken from reference TRBV5-1 and TRBJ1-1): KAGVTQTPRYLIKTRGQQVTLSCSPISGHRSVSWYQQTPGQGLQFLFEYFSETQRNKGNFPGRFSGRQFSNSRSEMNVSTLELGDSALYLCASSFPGMNTEAFFGQGTRLTVV.

The CDR3 spells CASDEGGLREKLFF. The CDR3 DNA follows: TGTGCCAGCGATGAGGGCGGTCTGCGGGAAAAACTGTTTTTT. This chain connects TRBV2 to TRBJ1-4; D unclear. Trimming shortened V by 8 bases and J by 8 bases, and 18 bases separated the two germline ends. This CDR3 contains 14 residues. Germline lookup yields CDR1 SNHLY and CDR2 FYNNEI.

Many counts were recorded for this clone. The junction does not match germline at one end; this may be a read error. This sequence joins TRBV2 and TRBJ1-3; the match to TRBD1 covers 8 bases. The germline gives CDR1 SNHLY, CDR2 FYNNEI. The CDR3 has 14 amino acids. CDR3 nucleotides: TGCGGAAGTAACAGGGGGTTTTCTGGAAACACCATATATTTT. Its translation: CGSNRGFSGNTIYF.

This chain connects TRBV2 to TRBJ1-2, with TRBD1 identical over 7 bases. Germline CDR1 SNHLY, CDR2 FYNNEI. The trim removed 7 bases at V and 7 bases at J, leaving 3 bases unmatched. The CDR3 consists of 11 residues. The CDR3 loop is CASKTGIGYTF. The CDR3 DNA follows: TGTGCCAGCAAGACAGGGATTGGCTACACCTTC.

This sequence joins TRBV7-2 and TRBJ2-7; maybe TRBD2 (6 bases). Trimming stripped 2 bases from V and 6 bases from J, with 11 bases between. The length of the CDR3 is 13 residues. Germline CDR1 and CDR2: SGHTA and FQGNSA. DNA for the CDR3: TGTGCCAGCAGCTTATTGAGGGAGGCCGAGCAGTACTTC. It is translated as CASSLLREAEQYF.

The CDR3 coding sequence is TGTGCCAGCAGCTCGATAGGACTAGCGGGTGTCACAGATACGCAGTATTTT. This translates into CASSSIGLAGVTDTQYF. The V and J genes are TRBV7-2 and TRBJ2-3, with 11 bases lining up with TRBD2. This CDR3 spans 17 amino acids. V lost 4 bases to trimming and J lost 2 bases; unmatched junction nucleotides: 8. Germline CDR1 reads SGHTA; CDR2 reads FQGNSA.

V gene TRBV15 combines with J gene TRBJ1-5; TRBD1 might be the D (5 bases). CDR3 length: 12 residues. The V gene lost 7 bases and the J gene lost 6 bases, with 10 bases spanning the gap. The germline V gene has CDR1 LNHNV and CDR2 YYDKDF (reference sequence). The DNA of the CDR3 is TGTGCCACCAAAGACGGGGGTCAGCCCCAGCATTTT. Translation gives CATKDGGQPQHF.

V and J are TRBV6-2 or TRBV6-3 and TRBJ2-5, with TRBD2 identical over 10 bases. Losses at the gene ends were 5 bases for V and 1 base for J; bases not matched to a gene: 13. Germline V lookup: CDR1 MNHEY, CDR2 SVGEGT. The CDR3 is made up of 18 amino acids. This CDR3 is CASSHPFGQRGGQETQYF. Here the CDR3 DNA reads TGTGCCAGCAGTCACCCGTTCGGCCAGCGGGGGGGCCAAGAGACCCAGTACTTC.

V is TRBV2 and J is TRBJ2-7; D possibly corresponds to TRBD2 (7 bases). Trimming took off 9 bases at V and 3 bases at J, with 9 bases between the two ends. CDR3 length: 11 amino acids. CDR1 is SNHLY and CDR2 is FYNNEI in the germline V gene. The CDR3 is CASRGGYEQYF. In DNA form, the CDR3 reads TGTGCCAGTAGGGGGGGCTACGAGCAGTACTTC.

The chain has TRBV5-1 and TRBJ2-2; 7 bases agree with TRBD1. Germline assignment: CDR1 SGHRS and CDR2 YFSETQ. The CDR3 is made up of 14 amino acids. With V trimmed by 6 bases and J by 3 bases, 5 bases remained unmatched. In nucleotides, the CDR3 is TGCGCCAGCAACCCGGGACAGTACACCGGGGAGCTGTTTTTT. It yields the protein CASNPGQYTGELFF.

In its sample, this clone was seen a few times. The V and J genes are TRBV23-1 and TRBJ1-1, with D perhaps TRBD1 (5 bases). TRBV23-1 is an ORF, and what it does is uncertain. V lost 9 bases to trimming and J lost 5 bases, with 16 bases between them. The CDR3 loop spans 13 amino acids. This chain's CDR3 is CARGGFRETEAFF. CDR3 nucleotide sequence: TGCGCCAGAGGAGGGTTCAGGGAGACTGAAGCTTTCTTT.

The rearrangement uses TRBV7-2 and TRBJ2-3, with a tentative D call TRBD2 (7 bases). This CDR3 comprises 16 residues. The V end was cut by 3 bases, the J end by 5 bases, with 18 bases between. Germline V lookup: CDR1 SGHTA, CDR2 FQGNSA. The CDR3 DNA is TGTGCCAGCAGCTTTGCGGGGGCCCCCGCGGGAGATACGCAGTATTTT. It specifies CASSFAGAPAGDTQYF.

V usage is TRBV7-8 and J usage is TRBJ1-5; perhaps TRBD1 as D (5 bases). The CDR3 runs 15 residues. CDR1 and CDR2 from the germline V gene are SGHVS and FQNEAQ. V was shortened by 1 base and J by 0 bases, with 7 bases between the two germline ends. The CDR3 reads CASSLGGVSNQPQHF. In DNA, the CDR3 is TGTGCCAGCAGCTTAGGGGGGGTTAGCAATCAGCCCCAGCATTTT.

The chain recombines TRBV27 with TRBJ2-3; 9 bases fit TRBD1. The CDR3 runs 14 residues. V trimming: 8 bases; J trimming: 6 bases; junction bases outside the gene matches: 9. Germline V gene lookup returns CDR1 MNHEY and CDR2 SMNVEV (reference sequence). CDR3 loop: CASFRDRASDTQYF. Here the CDR3 DNA reads TGTGCCAGCTTCCGGGACAGGGCCTCGGATACGCAGTATTTT.

In this sample, this clone turned up a few times. In the same sample, other DNA sequences code for this CDR3. The chain has TRBV2 and TRBJ1-5; TRBD1 matches 7 bases. The CDR3 covers 12 residues. Looked up from germline, CDR1 is SNHLY and CDR2 is FYNNEI. V trimming: 6 bases; J trimming: 4 bases; junction bases outside the gene matches: 0. DNA for the CDR3: TGTGCCAGCAGACAGGGGAATCAGCCCCAGCATTTT. This translates into CASRQGNQPQHF.

The chain combines TRBV5-1 with TRBJ2-6, with D tentatively TRBD2 (5 bases). In germline, CDR1 is SGHRS, CDR2 YFSETQ. Trimming took 0 bases from V and 2 from J, leaving 6 bases between them. The CDR3 spans 15 residues. CDR3 sequence reads: CASSLDGTGANVLTF. Here the CDR3 DNA reads TGCGCCAGCAGCTTGGACGGGACTGGGGCCAACGTCCTGACTTTC.

The CDR3 protein is CASSLLRAQGVGELFF. The CDR3 nucleotides read TGTGCCAGCAGCTTATTGAGAGCCCAGGGTGTCGGGGAGCTGTTTTTT. The genes are TRBV7-2 and TRBJ2-2, with D perhaps TRBD1 (5 bases). Germline CDR1 is SGHTA and CDR2 is FQGNSA. The ends were cut back, 2 bases at V and 7 bases at J, with 17 bases in the middle. The CDR3 runs to 16 residues.

The chain recombines TRBV6-5 with TRBJ1-5, with TRBD1 matching over 7 bases. After removal of 4 bases from V and 4 bases from J, the junction contained 4 bases not matched to a gene. CDR3 length equals 14 residues. Germline V gene sequence: CDR1 MNHEY, CDR2 SVGAGI. CDR3 nucleotide sequence: TGTGCCAGCAGTTCGGGACAGTTTAATCAGCCCCAGCATTTT. It is translated as CASSSGQFNQPQHF.

This chain joins TRBV29-1 and TRBJ2-1; no clear D gene. CDR1 is SQVTM, CDR2 ANQGSEA, per germline. This CDR3 has 15 residues. With 6 bases removed from V and 0 bases from J, the gap between germline ends came to 15 bases. The CDR3 spells CSVRRTVSSYNEQFF. The CDR3 nucleotides are TGCAGCGTGAGACGAACAGTGAGCTCCTACAATGAGCAGTTCTTC.

This chain uses TRBV4-1 with TRBJ1-4; possible D gene TRBD1, 6 bases. Trimming removed 5 bases at V and 6 bases at J, with 13 bases between. Germline loops: CDR1 MGHRA, CDR2 YSYEKL. The CDR3 is 14 residues long. CDR3 residues: CASSVVGAYEKLFF. CDR3 DNA sequence: TGCGCCAGCAGCGTTGTGGGGGCTTATGAAAAACTGTTTTTT.

The V gene is TRBV6-1, the J gene TRBJ1-6, with a possible D match to TRBD1 (5 bases). The V gene lost 0 bases and the J gene lost 14 bases, with 14 bases spanning the gap. The length of the CDR3 is 14 residues. Germline assignment: CDR1 MNHNS and CDR2 SASEGT. CDR3 sequence: CASSEAWGGGTLHF. In nucleotides, the CDR3 is TGTGCCAGCAGTGAAGCCTGGGGGGGTGGGACCCTCCACTTT.

V usage is TRBV5-4 and J usage is TRBJ1-5, with a weak D call TRBD1 (6 bases). The germline V and J ends were trimmed by 2 bases and 4 bases, with 10 bases remaining between them. CDR1 SGHNT and CDR2 YYREEE come from the germline V gene (reference sequence). This CDR3 region has 14 residues. CDR3 nucleotide sequence: TGTGCCAGCAGCTTACAGGGTCAGAATCAGCCCCAGCATTTT. It yields the protein CASSLQGQNQPQHF.

The chain employs TRBV30 and TRBJ2-5, with 10 bases fitting TRBD1. CDR3 length equals 13 residues. Germline V gives CDR1 GTSNPN, CDR2 SVGIG (reference sequence). Germline trimming cut 7 bases from V and 4 bases from J; bases unmatched to any gene: 6. The CDR3 loop is CASNRDRGETQYF. The DNA for the CDR3 is TGTGCCTCGAACCGGGACAGGGGAGAGACCCAGTACTTC.

The chain combines TRBV21-1 with TRBJ1-2; the D call of TRBD1 is as the table states it, not checked on the DNA. TRBV21-1 is flagged as a pseudogene. CDR3 length: 12 residues. Here the CDR3 DNA reads TGTGCCAGCAGCAGACAGGGGAGGGGCTACACCTTC. It is translated as CASSRQGRGYTF.

This chain connects TRBV19 to TRBJ2-1, with 9 positions matching TRBD2. The germline gives CDR1 LNHDA, CDR2 SQIVND (reference sequence). The CDR3 runs to 16 residues. V shed 6 bases, J shed 3 bases, and the junction held 9 bases outside the gene matches. CDR3 amino acids: CASRVAGGPYYNEQFF. CDR3 in DNA: TGTGCCAGTAGGGTTGCGGGGGGGCCTTACTACAATGAGCAGTTCTTC.

This rearrangement joins TRBV29-1 to TRBJ1-5, with 7 positions matching TRBD1. Germline assignment: CDR1 SQVTM and CDR2 ANQGSEA. This CDR3 comprises 13 residues. J was trimmed by 4 bases and V by 6 bases; bases with no gene match: 6. In DNA form, the CDR3 reads TGCAGCGTCCTCCAGACAGGGAATCAGCCCCAGCATTTT. Translation: CSVLQTGNQPQHF.